This TCR beta chain is from a study of cytomegalovirus exposure and HLA in healthy donors (dated by TCRdb to about 2017). For the study in its entirety: The 650 to 750 repertoires of the first cohort and the approximately 130 validation repertoires were produced on the same platform, according to a later analysis. The study was designed to test whether signatures of past pathogen exposure could be identified by cataloging public T cell receptors. To predict cytomegalovirus infection status, the study combined high-throughput TCR immunosequencing, statistical association of individual TCRs with disease status, and machine learning. Along with the roughly 700-subject first cohort, a separate validation cohort of 120 different subjects was used. Study-level results and caveats: According to the authors, the approach could potentially be generalized to other disease states and immunological phenotypes. While some public TCRs were present in many individuals, most TCR sequences turned up only very rarely across donors. Cytomegalovirus status was reported to be diagnosed by the classifier with high specificity and sensitivity in both the original and validation cohorts. The study listed 164 TCR beta chains as associated with cytomegalovirus. A later analysis lacked HLA typing for the validation cohort, so it scored co-occurrence in that cohort across all 120 or so repertoires. In vitro tests confirmed that a few of the cytomegalovirus-associated TCR beta chains recognize cytomegalovirus antigens. Of the cluster scores, roughly 93% were above 0 in a later analysis, which found that TCRs clustered in the first cohort also tended to co-occur in the 95 to 150 validation repertoires.

For CDR1 and CDR2, the germline V gene (reference sequence) lists SEHNR and FQNEAQ. Spanning cysteine to phenylalanine, the CDR3 consists of 19 amino acids. Just CDR3 DNA is preserved here, 57 bases in frame from base 1. Cut back by 5 bases and 0 bases, the V and J ends lie 23 bases apart. Concerning this clone: It has no known antigen specificity. No base-level quality is on record; no much larger clone is a single base apart.

Preparation of the library involved the immunoSEQ multiplex PCR assay. The authors' pipeline ran thus. A statistical classification framework was built for diagnosing cytomegalovirus status from the catalog of TCR beta chain sequences. TCRdb holds this immuneACCESS table with in-frame rearrangements only. Some clones are missing; in checked studies, unresolved V genes explain under half, and the rest has no known cause. The DNA gave D and trimming, while V, J and clone size come from that table. The table for this sample lists 300,000 or so clones; 88% of them were counted only once. Of the sample, approximately 0.95% falls within the top ten clones. Separate from the approximately 670-subject first cohort, the validation cohort of 120 subjects was the group to which the donors belonged.

Material: PBMCs. This receptor was taken from a man aged 30-40 years in good health and CMV-seronegative. The chain joins TRBV7-9 to TRBJ2-1; the best D guess is TRBD1, with 5 bases matching. The nucleotides read TGTGCCAGCAGCCTAACAGGATTCCCCCTCCTAAGCTCCTACAATGAGCAGTTCTTC. Its protein reads: CASSLTGFPLLSSYNEQFF.